The 5 T cell receptor beta chains below all came from one sample that was sequenced in a study of shared clonotypes between healthy human individuals. The assay was immunoSEQ multiplex PCR, and TCRdb's table has in-frame clones only and misses some. The profile shows roughly 2.5 million clones, just over 90% of them singletons. The sequenced sample was naive CD4+ T cells sorted from blood. Stated subset: CD45RA+ positively selected. All receptors come from a man aged 18 to 35 in good health.

V and J are TRBV10-2 and TRBJ1-6; the D gene is possibly TRBD1 (5 bases). V was trimmed by 8 bases and J by 0 bases, leaving 14 bases between them. From germline, CDR1 is WSHSY and CDR2 SAAADI. The CDR3 extends over 16 amino acids. CDR3 sequence reads: CASQIEQGSYNSPLHF. In DNA form, the CDR3 reads TGCGCCAGCCAAATCGAGCAGGGCTCCTATAATTCACCCCTCCACTTT.

The chain has TRBV5-1 and TRBJ2-5; TRBD2 matches at 10 bases. The CDR3 has 15 residues. The germline V gene encodes CDR1 SGHRS and CDR2 YFSETQ. J lost 5 bases, V lost 0 bases, and 4 bases had no gene match. The CDR3 nucleotides read TGCGCCAGCAGCTTGGAACTTAGCGGGAGGGAGACCCAGTACTTC. Its translation: CASSLELSGRETQYF.

Comment on this clone: Other DNA sequences in this specimen translate into the identical CDR3. The rearrangement uses TRBV18 and TRBJ1-2; 8 nucleotides line up with TRBD1. This CDR3 spans 13 amino acids. CDR1 and CDR2 from the germline V gene are KGHSH and LQKENI. The V and J ends lost 3 bases and 4 bases, in that order; junction bases with no gene match: 1. The CDR3 DNA sequence: TGTGCCAGCTCACCGGGACAGGTCTATGGCTACACCTTC. This sequence encodes CASSPGQVYGYTF.

This clone was detected once. The chain uses TRBV2 and TRBJ2-1, with 14 bases aligning to TRBD2. This CDR3 spans 15 amino acids. The trim removed 5 bases at V and 13 bases at J, leaving 10 bases unmatched. The germline CDR1 and CDR2 sequences are SNHLY and FYNNEI. CDR3 sequence reads: CASSPGLAGVGGQFF. DNA for the CDR3: TGTGCCAGCAGTCCGGGACTAGCGGGGGTAGGAGGACAGTTCTTC.

The chain uses TRBV7-3 and TRBJ2-2; unclear D gene. Trimming shortened V by 2 bases and J by 7 bases, and 5 bases separated the two germline ends. The CDR3 is 12 amino acids. In germline, CDR1 is SGHTA, CDR2 FQGTGA. CDR3 DNA: TGTGCCAGCAGCTTATACAGCGGGGAGCTGTTTTTT. It is translated as CASSLYSGELFF.